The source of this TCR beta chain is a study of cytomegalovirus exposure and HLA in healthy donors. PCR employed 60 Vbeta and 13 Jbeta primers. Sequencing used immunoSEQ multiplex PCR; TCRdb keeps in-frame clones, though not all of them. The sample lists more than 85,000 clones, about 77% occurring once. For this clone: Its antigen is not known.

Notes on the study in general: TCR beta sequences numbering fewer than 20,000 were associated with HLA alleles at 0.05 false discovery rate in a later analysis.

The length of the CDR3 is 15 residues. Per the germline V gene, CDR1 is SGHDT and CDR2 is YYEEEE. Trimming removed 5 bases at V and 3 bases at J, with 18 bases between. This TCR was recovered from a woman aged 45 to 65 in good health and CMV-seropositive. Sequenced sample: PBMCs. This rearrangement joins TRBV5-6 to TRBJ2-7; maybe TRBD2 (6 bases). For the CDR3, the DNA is TGTGCCAGCAGGTTGAGGGGAGGCTGGATCTACGAGCAGTACTTC. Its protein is CASRLRGGWIYEQYF.